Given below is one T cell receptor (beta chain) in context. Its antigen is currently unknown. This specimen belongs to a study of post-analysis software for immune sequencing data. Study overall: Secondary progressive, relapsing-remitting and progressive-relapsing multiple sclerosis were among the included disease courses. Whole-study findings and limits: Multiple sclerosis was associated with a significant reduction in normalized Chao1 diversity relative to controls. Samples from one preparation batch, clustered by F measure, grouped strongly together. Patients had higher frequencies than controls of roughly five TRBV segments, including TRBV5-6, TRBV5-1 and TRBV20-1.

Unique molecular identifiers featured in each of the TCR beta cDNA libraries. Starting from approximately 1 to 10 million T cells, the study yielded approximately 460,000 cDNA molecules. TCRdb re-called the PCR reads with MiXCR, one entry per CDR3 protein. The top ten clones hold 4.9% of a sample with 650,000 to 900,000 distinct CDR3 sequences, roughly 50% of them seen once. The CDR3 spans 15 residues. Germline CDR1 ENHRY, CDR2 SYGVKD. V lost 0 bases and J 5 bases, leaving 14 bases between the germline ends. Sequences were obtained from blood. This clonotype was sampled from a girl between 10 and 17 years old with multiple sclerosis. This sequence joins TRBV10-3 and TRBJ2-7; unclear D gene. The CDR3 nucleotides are TGTGCCATCAGTGAGTCGACTCGGCGAGGTGACGAGCAGTACTTC. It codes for CAISESTRRGDEQYF.